This T cell receptor (beta chain) was captured in a study of blood T cell repertoires in COVID-19. Across the whole study: Sources were T cells, B-cell-depleted T cells, or PBMCs; the material itself was cDNA or gDNA.

The CDR3 covers 14 residues. Germline V CDR1 and CDR2: GTSNPN, SVGIG (reference sequence). Trimming removed 4 bases at V and 6 bases at J, with 17 bases between. Authors' processing steps: Amplifying reference gene primers gave estimates of nucleated cell counts. Assay: immunoSEQ multiplex PCR; the TCRdb copy retains only in-frame clones and omits some. D and trimming were read from the DNA, whereas the V and J calls and clone size are those reported in that table. This table holds some 99,000 clones, around 80% found once. The sample comprised peripheral blood. The sequence was obtained from a man aged 65 to 85 with acute or convalescent COVID-19. The chain couples TRBV30 to TRBJ2-3, with D tentatively TRBD2 (6 bases). The CDR3 reads CAWTPTGSLDTQYF. The CDR3 nucleotides read TGTGCCTGGACCCCTACCGGGAGTCTGGATACGCAGTATTTT.